This record looks at one T cell receptor (beta chain) sequence and its context. The sample belongs to a study of blood T cell repertoires in COVID-19. As for the study in general: Samples taken during acute and convalescent COVID-19 were collected in the United States, Italy and Spain. The cDNA or gDNA used as material had been derived from T cells, B-cell-depleted T cells, or PBMCs.

Original handling: Reference gene primers were amplified, and this amplification served to estimate nucleated cell counts. Produced via immunoSEQ multiplex PCR; TCRdb's table is partial and in-frame only. That table is the source of V, J and clone size, and D and trimming were worked out from the DNA. The sample yields more than 60,000 clones, around 85% seen once. Sequenced sample: peripheral blood. The receptor's source is a woman older than 75 with active or convalescent COVID-19.

This CDR3 reads CATSGRGNTEAFF. CDR3 DNA sequence: TGTGCCACCAGTGGCAGGGGAAACACTGAAGCTTTCTTT. The rearrangement uses TRBV24-1 and TRBJ1-1, with a possible D match to TRBD1 (6 bases). There are 13 residues in the CDR3. With 5 bases removed from V and 2 bases from J, the gap between germline ends came to 8 bases. Germline lookup yields CDR1 KGHDR and CDR2 SFDVKD.